Listed here are 14 T cell receptor beta chains from one sample, sequenced in a study of radiotherapy plus CTLA-4 blockade in lung cancer. The data were produced by immunoSEQ multiplex PCR, yet TCRdb's version contains in-frame clones alone and is incomplete. The table has 90,000 to 100,000 clones, around 83% seen once; the top ten hold about 25%. The material was peripheral blood, obtained from a patient treated with radiotherapy plus ipilimumab. The source is a human donor with non-small cell lung cancer that progressed on radiotherapy plus ipilimumab.

The gene calls are TRBV5-1 and TRBJ2-3; D is perhaps TRBD1 or TRBD2 (5 bases each). CDR1 and CDR2 (germline): SGHRS, YFSETQ. The CDR3 is made up of 13 amino acids. V was trimmed by 4 bases and J by 4 bases, leaving 10 bases between them. CDR3 loop: CASSTGRADTQYF. The CDR3 DNA is TGCGCCAGCAGCACGGGGCGCGCAGATACGCAGTATTTT. Combining the CDR3 with reference TRBV5-1 and TRBJ2-3 gives the whole variable domain KAGVTQTPRYLIKTRGQQVTLSCSPISGHRSVSWYQQTPGQGLQFLFEYFSETQRNKGNFPGRFSGRQFSNSRSEMNVSTLELGDSALYLCASSTGRADTQYFGPGTRLTVL.

The chain couples TRBV28 to TRBJ2-7; D is possibly TRBD2 (6 bases). This CDR3 has 14 residues. Germline V CDR1 and CDR2: MDHEN, SYDVKM. Trimming removed 2 bases from V and 3 bases from J, with 11 bases in between. CDR3 nucleotides: TGTGCCAGCAGTTTAGGTAGGAGGGACTACGAGCAGTACGTC. Its protein is CASSLGRRDYEQYV.

This clone has a count of ten or more. The chain carries TRBV5-3 and TRBJ1-4; D ambiguous. TRBV5-3 is an ORF; its function is uncertain. Trimming took 1 base from V and 8 from J, leaving 3 bases between them. The CDR3 runs 11 residues. The CDR3: CARSLREKLFF. Here the CDR3 DNA reads TGTGCCAGAAGCTTGCGCGAAAAACTGTTTTTT.

The chain joins TRBV5-8 to TRBJ2-1; TRBD2 agrees at 16 bases. The J segment lost 4 bases and the V segment lost 4 bases, leaving 8 bases of the junction unmatched. CDR1 and CDR2 from the germline V gene are SGHTS and YDEGEE. The CDR3 is made up of 18 amino acids. CDR3 bases: TGTGCCAGCAGCAACCTGGGACTAGCGGGAGGGCTTTACAATGAGCAGTTCTTC. This encodes CASSNLGLAGGLYNEQFF.

This chain connects TRBV5-4 to TRBJ2-2, with unresolved D. The germline gives CDR1 SGHNT, CDR2 YYREEE (reference sequence). V was trimmed by 3 bases and J by 1 base, leaving 7 bases between them. This CDR3 comprises 14 residues. The CDR3 here is CASSSFRNTGELFF. The CDR3 DNA reads TGTGCCAGCAGCTCATTCAGGAACACCGGGGAGCTGTTTTTT.

The chain is built from TRBV9 and TRBJ2-2, with TRBD1 matching 8 bases. The CDR3 runs to 16 residues. The V gene end was trimmed by 0 bases and the J gene end by 3 bases; junction bases not matched to a gene: 4. Per the germline V gene, CDR1 is SGDLS and CDR2 is YYNGEE. CDR3 coding DNA: TGTGCCAGCAGCGTAGGACAGGGGTGGGACACCGGGGAGCTGTTTTTT. This gives the protein CASSVGQGWDTGELFF.

This clone was counted a few times. The same CDR3 also results from other DNA sequences found in this sample. J is TRBJ1-5 and V is TRBV28; D not resolved. V was pared by 6 bases and J by 2 bases, with 11 bases between. The germline V gene has CDR1 MDHEN and CDR2 SYDVKM. This CDR3 has 14 residues. For the CDR3, the DNA is TGTGCCAGCAGCCCCAGGCAGGGCAATCAGCCCCAGCATTTT. It specifies CASSPRQGNQPQHF.

This CDR3 reads CAISVADTQYF. The CDR3 DNA reads as TGTGCCATCAGTGTCGCAGATACGCAGTATTTT. This chain uses TRBV10-3 with TRBJ2-3; D uncertain. Trimming pared 4 bases from V and 4 bases from J, leaving 3 bases between. Per germline, CDR1 ENHRY and CDR2 SYGVKD. The CDR3 sequence is 11 residues long.

The chain links TRBV5-1 to TRBJ2-2; the match to TRBD1 covers 7 bases. Germline lookup yields CDR1 SGHRS and CDR2 YFSETQ. The CDR3 extends over 15 amino acids. Germline trimming cut 4 bases from V and 0 bases from J; bases unmatched to any gene: 3. The CDR3 loop reads CASSPDRANTGELFF. As DNA, the CDR3 is TGCGCCAGCAGCCCAGACAGGGCGAACACCGGGGAGCTGTTTTTT.

This chain joins TRBV30 and TRBJ2-1; 9 bases fit TRBD2. The CDR3 has 15 amino acids. After removal of 1 base from V and 8 bases from J, the junction contained 9 bases not matched to a gene. The V gene's germline CDR1 is GTSNPN and CDR2 SVGIG (reference sequence). The CDR3 nucleotides are TGTGCCTGGAGTGAGGCGGGAGGGTTGGAGGATGAGCAGTTCTTC. This gives the protein CAWSEAGGLEDEQFF.

The V and J genes are TRBV11-2 and TRBJ2-1; 7 bases align to TRBD1. Germline V CDR1 and CDR2: SGHAT, FQNNGV. V lost 5 bases to trimming and J lost 4 bases; unmatched junction nucleotides: 8. This CDR3 has 15 residues. The CDR3 reads CASSPPGTAYNEQFF. In DNA, the CDR3 is TGTGCCAGCAGCCCCCCCGGGACAGCATACAATGAGCAGTTCTTC.

The chain links TRBV29-1 to TRBJ2-3; D is possibly TRBD1 (6 bases). V was shortened by 7 bases and J by 0 bases, with 11 bases between the two germline ends. Germline CDR1 reads SQVTM; CDR2 reads ANQGSEA. The CDR3 is 13 amino acids. The CDR3 region is CSARQVSTDTQYF. CDR3 DNA sequence: TGCAGCGCTAGACAGGTTAGCACAGATACGCAGTATTTT.

The rearrangement links TRBV28 to TRBJ2-7; D might be TRBD2 (6 bases). Germline lookup yields CDR1 MDHEN and CDR2 SYDVKM. This CDR3 has 14 amino acids. Trimming took off 5 bases at V and 2 bases at J, with 13 bases between the two ends. The CDR3 DNA follows: TGTGCCAGCAGTCCCCCGGGGGTTCCCTACGAGCAGTACTTC. It is translated as CASSPPGVPYEQYF. Filled out from reference TRBV28 and TRBJ2-7, the complete variable domain reads DVKVTQSSRYLVKRTGEKVFLECVQDMDHENMFWYRQDPGLGLRLIYFSYDVKMKEKGDIPEGYSVSREKKERFSLILESASTNQTSMYLCASSPPGVPYEQYFGPGTRLTVT.

This sequence joins TRBV27 and TRBJ2-3; D possibly corresponds to TRBD1 (6 bases). Germline V lookup: CDR1 MNHEY, CDR2 SMNVEV (reference sequence). Trimming left V 3 bases short and J 0 bases short, with 7 bases between. This CDR3 has 14 amino acids. CDR3: CASSFGQSTDTQYF. CDR3 nucleotides: TGTGCCAGCAGTTTTGGACAGAGCACAGATACGCAGTATTTT.